The source of this TCR beta chain is a study of T cell responses to AZD1222 COVID-19 vaccine. Sequenced by immunoSEQ multiplex PCR; TCRdb stores in-frame clones only, minus some. The sample comprises 160,000 or so clones, about 90% of which are singletons, and 1.5% to 2% rests with the top ten. Germline V CDR1 and CDR2: SGDLS, YYNGEE. CDR3 length: 17 residues. V gave up 0 bases and J gave up 2 bases, with 15 bases separating them. A remark on this clone: The antigen remains unidentified.

Study-wide results and caveats: Baseline serology detected seropositivity in only six AZD1222 recipients. Sampling captured repertoires only after the peak T cell response. There were vaccine-associated CD4 TCRs across spike, dominant at 160-218 and 743-854. Once two AZD1222 doses were given, Spike-specific TCR breadth and depth went up.

Specimen: peripheral blood, collected on day 0 of AZD1222 vaccination. This chain connects TRBV9 to TRBJ1-3; possible D gene TRBD1, 5 bases. The receptor was isolated from an adult in good health. CDR3 sequence reads: CASSVGGRGLAGNTIYF. The CDR3 region has the DNA TGTGCCAGCAGCGTAGGAGGCCGGGGCCTGGCTGGAAACACCATATATTTT.